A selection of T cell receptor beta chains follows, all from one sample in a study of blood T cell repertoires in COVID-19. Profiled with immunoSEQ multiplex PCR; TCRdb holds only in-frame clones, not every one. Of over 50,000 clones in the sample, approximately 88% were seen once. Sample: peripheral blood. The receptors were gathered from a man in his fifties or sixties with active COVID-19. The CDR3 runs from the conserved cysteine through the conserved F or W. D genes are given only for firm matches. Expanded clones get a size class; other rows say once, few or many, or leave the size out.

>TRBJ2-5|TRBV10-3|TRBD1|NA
CAIRGTGSETQYF
TGTGCCATCAGGGGGACAGGGAGCGAGACCCAGTACTTC
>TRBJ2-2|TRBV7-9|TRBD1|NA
CASSFRDRAGELFF
TGTGCCAGCAGCTTCCGGGACAGGGCCGGGGAGCTGTTTTTT
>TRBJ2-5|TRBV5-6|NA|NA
CASSPDILYQETQYF
TGTGCCAGCAGCCCGGACATACTGTACCAAGAGACCCAGTACTTC
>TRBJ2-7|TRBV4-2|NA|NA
CASSQDDRVYEQYF
TGTGCCAGCAGCCAAGATGACAGAGTCTACGAGCAGTACTTC
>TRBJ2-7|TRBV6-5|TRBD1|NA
CASITWRQGAYEQYF
TGTGCCAGCATCACCTGGAGACAGGGAGCCTACGAGCAGTACTTC
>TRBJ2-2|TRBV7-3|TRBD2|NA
CASSLLRGLNTGELFF
TGTGCCAGCAGCTTATTGCGGGGGTTGAACACCGGGGAGCTGTTTTTT
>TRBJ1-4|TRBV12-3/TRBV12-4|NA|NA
CASSLGGHEKLFF
TGTGCCAGCTCCCTGGGGGGGCATGAAAAACTGTTTTTT
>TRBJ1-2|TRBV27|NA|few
CASRGGYYGYTF
TGTGCCAGTCGCGGGGGATACTATGGCTACACCTTC
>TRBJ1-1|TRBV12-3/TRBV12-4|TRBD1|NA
CASSPDRVGEAFF
TGTGCCAGCAGTCCAGACAGGGTGGGTGAAGCTTTCTTT
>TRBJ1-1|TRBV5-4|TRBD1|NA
CASSLAGRGTEAFF
TGTGCCAGCAGCTTGGCAGGCAGGGGGACTGAAGCTTTCTTT
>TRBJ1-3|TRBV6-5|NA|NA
CASSHLNRGNTIYF
TGTGCCAGCAGTCACCTGAACAGGGGAAACACCATATATTTT
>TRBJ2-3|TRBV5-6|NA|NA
CASSLGTGTDTQYF
TGTGCCAGCAGCTTGGGTACGGGCACAGATACGCAGTATTTT
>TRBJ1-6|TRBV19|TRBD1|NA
CASSPWTGASSSYNSPLHF
TGTGCCAGTAGTCCCTGGACAGGGGCCTCCAGCTCCTATAATTCACCCCTCCACTTT
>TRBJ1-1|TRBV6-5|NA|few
CASSSGVSRTEAFF
TGTGCCAGCAGCTCAGGGGTCTCCCGCACTGAAGCTTTCTTT
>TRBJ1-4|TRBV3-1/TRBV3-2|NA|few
CASSRTLDSNEKLFF
TGTGCCAGCAGCCGAACGCTGGACAGTAATGAAAAACTGTTTTTT
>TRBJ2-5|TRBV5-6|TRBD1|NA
CASSVTGRETQYF
TGTGCCAGCAGCGTGACAGGGAGAGAGACCCAGTACTTC
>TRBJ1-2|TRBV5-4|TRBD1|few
CASSLTGVNYGYTF
TGTGCCAGCAGCTTGACAGGGGTCAACTATGGCTACACCTTC
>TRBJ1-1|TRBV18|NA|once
CASSPIAPQLNTEAFF
TGTGCCAGCTCGCCAATCGCCCCACAGCTGAACACTGAAGCTTTCTTT
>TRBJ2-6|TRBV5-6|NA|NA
CASSLARTGESGANVLTF
TGTGCCAGCAGCTTGGCCCGGACGGGAGAATCTGGGGCCAACGTCCTGACTTTC
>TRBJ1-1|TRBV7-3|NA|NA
CASREGAYTEAFF
TGTGCCAGCAGGGAGGGAGCCTACACTGAAGCTTTCTTT
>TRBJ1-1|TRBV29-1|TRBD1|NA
CSVEPASGGWGVDTEAFF
TGCAGCGTTGAACCGGCGTCAGGGGGCTGGGGGGTAGACACTGAAGCTTTCTTT
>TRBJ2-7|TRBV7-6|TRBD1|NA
CASSIGWTGPLEQYF
TGTGCCAGCAGCATAGGTTGGACAGGCCCACTGGAGCAGTACTTC
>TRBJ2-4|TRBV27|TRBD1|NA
CASSFSGTGNIQYF
TGTGCCAGCAGTTTCTCCGGGACAGGGAACATTCAGTACTTC
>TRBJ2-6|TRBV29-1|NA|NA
CSVNSAGSLSGANVLTF
TGCAGCGTTAATTCCGCGGGGAGCCTCTCTGGGGCCAACGTCCTGACTTTC
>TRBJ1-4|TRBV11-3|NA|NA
CASSSSIRGGEKLFF
TGTGCCAGCAGCTCTTCCATTCGGGGTGGTGAAAAACTGTTTTTT
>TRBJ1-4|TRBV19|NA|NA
CASSTSGFLREKLFF
TGTGCCAGTAGTACTTCAGGGTTTCTGCGGGAAAAACTGTTTTTT
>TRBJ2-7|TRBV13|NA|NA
CASSLGSWTDPYEQYF
TGTGCCAGCAGCTTAGGTTCCTGGACAGACCCCTACGAGCAGTACTTC
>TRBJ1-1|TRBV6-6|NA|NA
CASRGNLDREAFF
TGTGCCAGCAGGGGAAATCTCGACAGGGAAGCTTTCTTT
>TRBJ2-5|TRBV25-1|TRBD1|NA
CASSELRVTGAETQYF
TGTGCCAGCAGTGAATTACGGGTGACAGGGGCAGAGACCCAGTACTTC
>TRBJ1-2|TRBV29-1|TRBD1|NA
CSVGQAYYGYTF
TGCAGCGTGGGACAGGCCTACTATGGCTACACCTTC
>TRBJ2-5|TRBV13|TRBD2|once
CASSLGGTGGPVKTQYF
TGTGCCAGCAGCTTAGGTGGAACGGGGGGGCCGGTAAAGACCCAGTACTTC
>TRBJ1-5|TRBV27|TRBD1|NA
CASSQTGGNQPQHF
TGTGCCAGCAGTCAGACAGGGGGCAATCAGCCCCAGCATTTT
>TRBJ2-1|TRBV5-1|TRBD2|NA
CASSDGGSSYNEQFF
TGCGCCAGCAGCGACGGGGGGAGCTCCTACAATGAGCAGTTCTTC
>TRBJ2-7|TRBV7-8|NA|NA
CASSLEITHEQYF
TGTGCCAGCAGCTTGGAGATAACCCACGAGCAGTACTTC
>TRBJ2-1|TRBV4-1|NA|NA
CASSQAAPGLRRDNEQFF
TGCGCCAGCAGCCAAGCCGCTCCGGGACTCCGTCGGGACAATGAGCAGTTCTTC
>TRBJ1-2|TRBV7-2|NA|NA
CASSFDSPYGYTF
TGTGCCAGCAGCTTTGACAGCCCCTATGGCTACACCTTC
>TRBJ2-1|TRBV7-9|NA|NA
CASSSTWRGANNEQFF
TGTGCCAGCAGCTCCACCTGGCGGGGAGCAAACAATGAGCAGTTCTTC
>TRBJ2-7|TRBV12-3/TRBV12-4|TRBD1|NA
CASSAGTGYEQYF
TGTGCCAGCAGCGCCGGGACAGGCTACGAGCAGTACTTC
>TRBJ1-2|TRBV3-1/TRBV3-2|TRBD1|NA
CASSHMKGADSNF
TGTGCCAGCAGCCACATGAAGGGGGCGGACAGTAACTTC
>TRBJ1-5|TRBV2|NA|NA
CASSEPDLNQPQHF
TGTGCCAGCAGTGAACCAGATCTGAATCAGCCCCAGCATTTT
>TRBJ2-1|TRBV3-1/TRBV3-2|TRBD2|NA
CASSQDGRGAYNEQFF
TGTGCCAGCAGCCAAGATGGGCGGGGGGCCTACAATGAGCAGTTCTTC